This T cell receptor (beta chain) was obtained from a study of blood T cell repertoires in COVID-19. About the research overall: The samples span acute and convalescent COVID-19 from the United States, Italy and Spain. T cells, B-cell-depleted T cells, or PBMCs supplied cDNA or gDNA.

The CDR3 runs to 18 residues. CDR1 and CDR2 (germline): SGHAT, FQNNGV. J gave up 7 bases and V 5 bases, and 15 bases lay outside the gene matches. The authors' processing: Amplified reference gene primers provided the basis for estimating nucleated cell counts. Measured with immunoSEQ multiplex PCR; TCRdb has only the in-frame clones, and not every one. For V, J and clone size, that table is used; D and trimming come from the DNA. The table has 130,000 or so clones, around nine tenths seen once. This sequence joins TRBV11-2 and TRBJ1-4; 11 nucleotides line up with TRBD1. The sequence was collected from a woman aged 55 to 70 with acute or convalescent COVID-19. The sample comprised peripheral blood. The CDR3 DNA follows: TGTGCCAGCAGCGAGGGAGGATGGGGACAGGGGGGATTTGAAAAACTGTTTTTT. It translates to CASSEGGWGQGGFEKLFF.